These T cell receptor beta chains were read from a single sample in a study of T cells after yellow fever vaccination. TCRdb passed the 5' RACE reads through MiXCR, listing each CDR3 protein once. Of about 340,000 distinct CDR3 sequences detected, roughly 9.4% appear once; the ten largest clones hold roughly 18%. The starting material was PBMCs, obtained on the day of the first yellow fever vaccination. The receptors were sampled from a man between 18 and 29 years old who received the YFV17D yellow fever vaccine. CDR3s include the opening cysteine and the closing phenylalanine or tryptophan. Fields, in order: D gene, V gene, clone size, J gene, CDR3 DNA, CDR3 protein. The D gene is left open where the match is weak. Size is stated for part of the rows, as once, few or many counts, or as a class when the clone is expanded.

D: .
V: TRBV2
size: .
J: TRBJ1-1
DNA: TGTGCCAGCCCCTATATTAGGAACACTGAAGCTTTCTTT
CDR3: CASPYIRNTEAFF

D: .
V: TRBV4-1
size: many
J: TRBJ1-1
DNA: TGCGCCAGCAGCCAAGAGGGGACCTTGGGCACTGAAGCTTTCTTT
CDR3: CASSQEGTLGTEAFF

D: .
V: TRBV24-1
size: many
J: TRBJ2-2
DNA: TGTGCCACCGGCGGGACGCGGAAGACCGGGGAGCTGTTTTTT
CDR3: CATGGTRKTGELFF

D: .
V: TRBV29-1
size: many
J: TRBJ1-1
DNA: TGCAGCGTTGATTGGACGAACACTGAAGCTTTCTTT
CDR3: CSVDWTNTEAFF

D: .
V: TRBV11-2
size: many
J: TRBJ1-6
DNA: TGTGCCAGCAGCCCGCCCCTCCACTTT
CDR3: CASSPPLHF

D: .
V: TRBV11-2
size: .
J: TRBJ1-4
DNA: TGTGCCAGCAGCCGAGGGGGAGACGGAGAAAAACTGTTTTTT
CDR3: CASSRGGDGEKLFF

D: TRBD2
V: TRBV6-5
size: few
J: TRBJ2-7
DNA: TGTGCCAGCAGTTCCCTCTCGACTAGCGGCTCCTACGAGCAGTACTTC
CDR3: CASSSLSTSGSYEQYF

D: TRBD1
V: TRBV20-1
size: many
J: TRBJ1-1
DNA: TGCAGTGCTAGAGATGGGGAAACAGGGGACACTGAAGCTTTCTTT
CDR3: CSARDGETGDTEAFF

D: .
V: TRBV6-2/TRBV6-3
size: .
J: TRBJ2-1
DNA: TGTGCCAGCAGGTTGCGTTCCTACAATGAGCAGTTCTTC
CDR3: CASRLRSYNEQFF

D: .
V: TRBV6-2/TRBV6-3
size: few
J: TRBJ1-5
DNA: TGTGCCAGCAGGGGTGTGGCGGGTCAGCCCCAGCATTTT
CDR3: CASRGVAGQPQHF

D: .
V: TRBV18
size: .
J: TRBJ1-5
DNA: TGTGCCAGCTCACCAGGAGGGATGCATCAGCCCCAGCATTTT
CDR3: CASSPGGMHQPQHF

D: .
V: TRBV4-3
size: few
J: TRBJ2-3
DNA: TGCGCCAGCAGCCAAGACGGCGTCGGGATGGGAGATACGCAGTATTTT
CDR3: CASSQDGVGMGDTQYF

D: .
V: TRBV12-3/TRBV12-4
size: .
J: TRBJ2-4
DNA: TGTGCCAGCAGTTTCGTGGAACAAAACATTCAGTACTTC
CDR3: CASSFVEQNIQYF

D: .
V: TRBV1
size: .
J: TRBJ1-1
DNA: TGCACCAGCAGCCAAGTAAGTCCGGAGGGCGGCCACGAGATGAACACTGAAGCTTTCTTT
CDR3: CTSSQVSPEGGHEMNTEAFF

D: .
V: TRBV7-2
size: few
J: TRBJ2-2
DNA: TGTGCCAGCAGCTTCACCGCGAACACCGGGGAGCTGTTTTTT
CDR3: CASSFTANTGELFF

D: .
V: TRBV5-1
size: many
J: TRBJ2-3
DNA: TGCGCCAGCAGCCCTAGTGGGAGCGGAGGGGCAGATACGCAGTATTTT
CDR3: CASSPSGSGGADTQYF

D: .
V: TRBV7-2
size: few
J: TRBJ1-1
DNA: TGTGCCAGCAGCCCCTGGGACGGCGCTTTCTTT
CDR3: CASSPWDGAFF

D: .
V: TRBV6-1
size: .
J: TRBJ2-1
DNA: TGTGCCAGCAGGCGGGGCTGGAGCTCCTACAATGAGCAGTTCTTC
CDR3: CASRRGWSSYNEQFF

D: TRBD2
V: TRBV19
size: .
J: TRBJ2-1
DNA: TGTGCCAGTAGTCCCGGGACTACCACCTCCTACAATGAGCAGTTCTTC
CDR3: CASSPGTTTSYNEQFF

D: .
V: TRBV4-2
size: many
J: TRBJ2-3
DNA: TGTGCCAGCAGCCCCCGGGGGGGGACAGACACAGATACGCAGTATTTT
CDR3: CASSPRGGTDTDTQYF

D: .
V: TRBV6-5
size: few
J: TRBJ2-7
DNA: TGTGCCAGCAGTTACGCCCCAGCTGGGAGCGAGCAGTACTTC
CDR3: CASSYAPAGSEQYF

D: .
V: TRBV3-1
size: .
J: TRBJ1-2
DNA: TGTGCCAGCAGCCCCGTCCAGGGCCTCGGCGATGGCTACACCTTC
CDR3: CASSPVQGLGDGYTF

D: .
V: TRBV18
size: .
J: TRBJ2-3
DNA: TGTGCCAGCTCACCACCGTCGGCAGGGTCCGATACGCAGTATTTT
CDR3: CASSPPSAGSDTQYF

D: .
V: TRBV7-9
size: .
J: TRBJ1-2
DNA: TGTGCCAGCAGCTTAGGAGGGGCCAGGGAGTATGGCTACACCTTC
CDR3: CASSLGGAREYGYTF

D: TRBD1
V: TRBV6-1
size: few
J: TRBJ2-1
DNA: TGTGCCAGCAGGCCCGACAGGGGGGATAGGTACAATGAGCAGTTCTTC
CDR3: CASRPDRGDRYNEQFF

D: .
V: TRBV30
size: .
J: TRBJ1-1
DNA: TGTGCCTGGAGTAACTTGAACACTGAAGCTTTCTTT
CDR3: CAWSNLNTEAFF

D: .
V: TRBV7-9
size: few
J: TRBJ1-6
DNA: TGTGCCAGCAGCTTAGGAGGCCCAGGATCACCCCTCCACTTT
CDR3: CASSLGGPGSPLHF

D: TRBD1
V: TRBV5-8
size: many
J: TRBJ1-6
DNA: TGTGCCAGCAGCAAAGGGACAGGCCATGGGAATTCACCCCTCCACTTT
CDR3: CASSKGTGHGNSPLHF

D: .
V: TRBV25-1
size: .
J: TRBJ2-3
DNA: TGTGCCAGCAGTGAATGGGTAGGGACAGATACGCAGTATTTT
CDR3: CASSEWVGTDTQYF

D: .
V: TRBV4-3
size: .
J: TRBJ1-1
DNA: TGCGCCAGCAGCCAGTATCAGGGGAACACTGAAGCTTTCTTT
CDR3: CASSQYQGNTEAFF

D: .
V: TRBV5-1
size: many
J: TRBJ2-2
DNA: TGTGCCAGCAGCCCGAACACCGGGGAGCTGTTTTTT
CDR3: CASSPNTGELFF

D: .
V: TRBV4-3
size: .
J: TRBJ2-4
DNA: TGCGCCAGCAGCCAAGACCGGGCGGGGGCGACCAAAAACATTCAGTACTTC
CDR3: CASSQDRAGATKNIQYF

D: .
V: TRBV10-3
size: many
J: TRBJ2-2
DNA: TGTGCCATCAGTGAGATGACAACGAACACCGGGGAGCTGTTTTTT
CDR3: CAISEMTTNTGELFF

D: .
V: TRBV12-3/TRBV12-4
size: .
J: TRBJ1-5
DNA: TGTGCCAGCAGTTCCTTGGTGAGGGATCAGCCCCAGCATTTT
CDR3: CASSSLVRDQPQHF

D: .
V: TRBV11-1
size: many
J: TRBJ2-1
DNA: TGTGCCAGCAGCTTGGGAAACCCTATGTCCATGGTTCTCAATGAGCAGTTCTTC
CDR3: CASSLGNPMSMVLNEQFF

D: .
V: TRBV6-2/TRBV6-3
size: .
J: TRBJ1-1
DNA: TGTGCCAGCACGATCGGGAATGAAGCTTTCTTT
CDR3: CASTIGNEAFF

D: .
V: TRBV5-1
size: many
J: TRBJ1-4
DNA: TGCGCCAGCGCGGGGCTAGAAGCAACTAATGAAAAACTGTTTTTT
CDR3: CASAGLEATNEKLFF

D: TRBD1
V: TRBV28
size: .
J: TRBJ1-6
DNA: TGTGCCAGCAGTTTCCCCGGGACAGGGAGGTCCTATAATTCACCCCTCCACTTT
CDR3: CASSFPGTGRSYNSPLHF

D: .
V: TRBV12-3/TRBV12-4
size: .
J: TRBJ1-1
DNA: TGTGCCAGCAGTTTTCAGAGCTCGAACACTGAAGCTTTCTTT
CDR3: CASSFQSSNTEAFF

D: TRBD2
V: TRBV9
size: .
J: TRBJ2-1
DNA: TGTGCCAGCAGCGCCTCTAGTGGGACTAGCGGGCCCAATGAGCAGTTCTTC
CDR3: CASSASSGTSGPNEQFF

D: .
V: TRBV5-1
size: few
J: TRBJ2-7
DNA: TGCGCCAGCAAGGACGAACTAACAGGGCCCTACGAGCAGTACTTC
CDR3: CASKDELTGPYEQYF

D: TRBD1
V: TRBV5-1
size: few
J: TRBJ1-2
DNA: TGCGCCAGCAGCTTGGAACAGGGGGCCGGTTATGGCTACACCTTC
CDR3: CASSLEQGAGYGYTF

D: .
V: TRBV2
size: .
J: TRBJ2-4
DNA: TGTGCCAGCTCGACCGGGACCGGGTTCAAAAACATTCAGTACTTC
CDR3: CASSTGTGFKNIQYF

D: TRBD2
V: TRBV6-5
size: few
J: TRBJ2-4
DNA: TGTGCCAGCAGTTACCAACTAGCGGGGGGAAACATTCAGTACTTC
CDR3: CASSYQLAGGNIQYF

D: TRBD2
V: TRBV18
size: few
J: TRBJ2-7
DNA: TGTGCCAGCTCACCACTGTCGGTTACTAGCGGGGGATACGAGCAGTACTTC
CDR3: CASSPLSVTSGGYEQYF

D: TRBD1
V: TRBV27
size: .
J: TRBJ1-4
DNA: TGTGCCAGCAGTGTATACGCCGGGACAGGGGGAGAAAAACTGTTTTTT
CDR3: CASSVYAGTGGEKLFF

D: .
V: TRBV28
size: .
J: TRBJ2-1
DNA: TGTGCCAGCAGTTTCGAGCGGAGCCCTCGGGTTTACAATGAGCAGTTCTTC
CDR3: CASSFERSPRVYNEQFF

D: TRBD2
V: TRBV20-1
size: .
J: TRBJ2-3
DNA: TGCAGTGCTCCCACGGGACTAGCGGGGGGCAAGGGCACAGATACGCAGTATTTT
CDR3: CSAPTGLAGGKGTDTQYF

D: .
V: TRBV10-3
size: few
J: TRBJ2-2
DNA: TGTGCCATCAGTGAAGGAACGGCCAACACCGGGGAGCTGTTTTTT
CDR3: CAISEGTANTGELFF

D: .
V: TRBV16
size: few
J: TRBJ1-6
DNA: TGTGCCAGCAGCCCTCACCTAGGGACGATGGTCGGTAATTCACCCCTCCACTTT
CDR3: CASSPHLGTMVGNSPLHF

D: TRBD1
V: TRBV7-2
size: many
J: TRBJ2-1
DNA: TGTGCCAGCAGCTTAACAACAGGGGGATCCAATGAGCAGTTCTTC
CDR3: CASSLTTGGSNEQFF

D: .
V: TRBV7-6
size: many
J: TRBJ1-2
DNA: TGTGCCAGCAGTGAGCCCCTAGGCTATGGCTACACCTTC
CDR3: CASSEPLGYGYTF